This T cell receptor (beta chain) stems from a study of blood T cell repertoires in COVID-19. Participant-given clinical history determined each cohort assignment. Clones were sequenced by immunoSEQ multiplex PCR, and TCRdb holds only the in-frame ones, with some missing. The sample includes around 310,000 clones, over 85% seen only once; the top ten take about 8.4%. This CDR3 region has 15 residues. CDR1 and CDR2 from the germline V gene are SNHLY and FYNNEI. V was pared by 6 bases and J by 8 bases, with 8 bases of the junction left unmatched. What was sequenced was PBMCs or T cells enriched from blood (not recorded which). The receptor comes from a woman in her 30s who had recovered from COVID-19. The rearrangement links TRBV2 to TRBJ2-1, with 12 bases fitting TRBD2. This CDR3 is CASRAGASGRDEQFF. The DNA for the CDR3 is TGTGCCAGCAGGGCCGGGGCTAGCGGGAGGGATGAGCAGTTCTTC.